This TCR beta chain came from a study of T cells in localized non-small cell lung cancer. The study's findings and limits: Sequencing was limited to one tumor region, leaving the possibility of heterogeneity open. Clonality of T cells reached its maximum in uninvolved adjacent lung, surpassing tumor.

On this clone: Its antigen remains unknown.

The V gene end was trimmed by 6 bases and the J gene end by 7 bases; junction bases not matched to a gene: 6. In germline, CDR1 is SNHLY, CDR2 FYNNEI. There are 15 residues in the CDR3. The assay was immunoSEQ multiplex PCR, and TCRdb's table has in-frame clones only and misses some. The sample has 15,000 to 25,000 clones; around 83% are singletons. The V and J genes are TRBV2 and TRBJ2-1, with TRBD2 matching 13 bases. This specimen consisted of peripheral blood, obtained before any cancer treatment. The receptor was isolated from a man aged 35-69 years with stage I lung adenocarcinoma. The DNA of the CDR3 is TGTGCCAGCAGGGCCGGGACTAGCGGGATGAATGAGCAGTTCTTC. Translated, it gives CASRAGTSGMNEQFF.